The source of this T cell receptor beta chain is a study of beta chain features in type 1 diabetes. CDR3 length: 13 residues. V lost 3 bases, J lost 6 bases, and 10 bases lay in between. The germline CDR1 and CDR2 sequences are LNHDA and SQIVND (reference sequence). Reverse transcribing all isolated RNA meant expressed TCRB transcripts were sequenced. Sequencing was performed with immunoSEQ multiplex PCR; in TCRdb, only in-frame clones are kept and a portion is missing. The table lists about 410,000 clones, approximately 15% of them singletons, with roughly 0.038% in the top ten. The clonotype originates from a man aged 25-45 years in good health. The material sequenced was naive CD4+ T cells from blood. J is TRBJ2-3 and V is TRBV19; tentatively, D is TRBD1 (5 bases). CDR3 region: CASSIDSKDTQYF. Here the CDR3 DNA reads TGTGCCAGTAGTATTGACAGCAAGGATACGCAGTATTTT. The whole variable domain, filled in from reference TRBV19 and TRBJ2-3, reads DGGITQSPKYLFRKEGQNVTLSCEQNLNHDAMYWYRQDPGQGLRLIYYSQIVNDFQKGDIAEGYSVSREKKESFPLTVTSAQKNPTAFYLCASSIDSKDTQYFGPGTRLTVL.